The 10 T cell receptor beta chains below were found in one sample sequenced in a study of Ad26.COV2.S vaccination and SARS-CoV-2 variants. The assay was immunoSEQ multiplex PCR, and TCRdb's table has in-frame clones only and misses some. The data show about 400,000 clones, with 92% seen just once and more than 1.5% held by the top ten. The sample's treatment: roughly 20 received Ad26.COV2.S at low or high dose, single or two shots; roughly 5 received placebo; per-sample allocation not given. Repertoires come from day 63 after the first vaccine or placebo injection. Sequenced material: peripheral blood, taken in a trial of Ad26.COV2.S vaccine versus placebo. The receptors originated from a person aged 18-65 years who received the Ad26.COV2.S COVID-19 vaccine or a placebo.

This rearrangement joins TRBV28 to TRBJ1-4; TRBD1 is a possible D gene (6 bases). CDR1 MDHEN and CDR2 SYDVKM come from the germline V gene. This CDR3 spans 14 amino acids. The ends were cut back, 6 bases at V and 8 bases at J, with 16 bases in the middle. The chain's CDR3 is CASSPGQQTEKLFF. The CDR3 DNA is TGTGCCAGCAGCCCGGGACAACAGACGGAAAAACTGTTTTTT.

The chain carries TRBV28 and TRBJ2-7; perhaps TRBD1 as D (6 bases). Per the germline V gene, CDR1 is MDHEN and CDR2 is SYDVKM. The CDR3 totals 15 residues. Trimming shortened V by 5 bases and J by 9 bases, and 23 bases separated the two germline ends. CDR3: CASSGPWDGSRGQYF. Here the CDR3 DNA reads TGTGCCAGCAGTGGCCCCTGGGACGGATCCAGGGGGCAGTACTTC.

V usage is TRBV6-5 and J usage is TRBJ2-3, with D perhaps given as TRBD1 or TRBD2 (7 bases each). The CDR3 sequence is 13 residues long. Germline V gene sequence: CDR1 MNHEY, CDR2 SVGAGI. V lost 10 bases to trimming and J lost 2 bases, with 13 bases between them. DNA for the CDR3: TGTGCCACCGGGGAGGGGGCCACAGATACGCAGTATTTT. It translates to CATGEGATDTQYF.

V and J are TRBV9 and TRBJ2-5; maybe TRBD2 (6 bases). The V gene's germline CDR1 is SGDLS and CDR2 YYNGEE. There are 15 residues in the CDR3. Trimming removed 3 bases from V and 1 base from J, with 13 bases in between. This chain's CDR3 is CASSGPLGGQETQYF. In DNA form, the CDR3 reads TGTGCCAGCAGCGGACCCTTGGGGGGCCAAGAGACCCAGTACTTC.

This rearrangement joins TRBV5-4 to TRBJ2-2; D is perhaps TRBD1 (6 bases). There are 17 residues in the CDR3. The V end was cut by 3 bases, the J end by 6 bases, with 21 bases between. Germline assignment: CDR1 SGHNT and CDR2 YYREEE (reference sequence). This CDR3 reads CASSSATAGAQSGELFF. CDR3 coding DNA: TGTGCCAGCAGCTCGGCAACGGCAGGGGCGCAATCCGGGGAGCTGTTTTTT. Using reference TRBV5-4 and TRBJ2-2 for the parts outside the CDR3, the full variable domain is ETGVTQSPTHLIKTRGQQVTLRCSSQSGHNTVSWYQQALGQGPQFIFQYYREEENGRGNFPPRFSGLQFPNYSSELNVNALELDDSALYLCASSSATAGAQSGELFFGEGSRLTVL.

This sequence joins TRBV7-2 and TRBJ1-6; D unclear. This CDR3 is 15 amino acids long. V was clipped by 1 base and J by 7 bases, with 11 bases between them. Germline lookup yields CDR1 SGHTA and CDR2 FQGNSA. The CDR3: CASSLDRVLNSPLHF. In DNA, the CDR3 is TGTGCCAGCAGCTTAGACCGGGTTTTAAATTCACCCCTCCACTTT.

The chain carries TRBV21-1 and TRBJ2-7; the D call in the table, TRBD1, was not verified against the DNA. TRBV21-1 counts as a pseudogene. The CDR3 is 16 amino acids. DNA of the CDR3: TGTGCCAGCAGCAAAGAGGCGACAGGGCCCTCCTACGAGCAGTACTTC. This translates into CASSKEATGPSYEQYF.

The rearrangement uses TRBV10-2 and TRBJ2-5; TRBD2 aligns across 9 bases. Losses at the gene ends were 7 bases for V and 0 bases for J; bases not matched to a gene: 6. This CDR3 region has 15 residues. The germline V gene has CDR1 WSHSY and CDR2 SAAADI. The CDR3: CASTGLAGYQETQYF. CDR3 nucleotide sequence: TGCGCCAGCACAGGGCTAGCGGGGTACCAAGAGACCCAGTACTTC.

The J gene is TRBJ1-4, the V gene TRBV4-2, with 11 bases matching TRBD1. This CDR3 is built from 18 residues. Germline V lookup: CDR1 LGHNA, CDR2 YNFKEQ. Germline trimming cut 3 bases from V and 1 base from J; bases unmatched to any gene: 7. CDR3 DNA sequence: TGTGCCAGCAGCCACGGGACAGGGGGGGGGCGAACTAATGAAAAACTGTTTTTT. Encoded protein: CASSHGTGGGRTNEKLFF.

The chain has TRBV18 and TRBJ1-4; D call uncertain. The germline V and J ends were trimmed by 1 base and 4 bases, with 10 bases remaining between them. This CDR3 has 15 residues. Germline assignment: CDR1 KGHSH and CDR2 LQKENI. The CDR3 coding sequence is TGTGCCAGCTCACCACGTGGAAAGGGTAATGAAAAACTGTTTTTT. Encoded protein: CASSPRGKGNEKLFF.